The text below deals with one TCR beta chain. The record originates from a study of cytomegalovirus exposure and HLA in healthy donors. The wider study: Tens of millions of unique TCRs from HLA-typed donors were held in an early release of data.

The PCR employed 60 Vbeta primers together with 13 Jbeta primers. This table comes from immunoSEQ multiplex PCR, and its TCRdb copy is limited to in-frame clones, with some not included. In the table there are tens of thousands of clones, 73% of which are singletons. Germline CDR1 and CDR2: MNHEY and SMNVEV (reference sequence). The CDR3 is made up of 17 amino acids. Trimming removed 0 bases from V and 4 bases from J, with 15 bases in between. Input material: PBMCs. This receptor was obtained from a man aged 45-65 years in good health and CMV-seronegative. The V call is TRBV27, the J call TRBJ1-4, with D tentatively TRBD1 (5 bases). The CDR3 here is CASSLSFTGFYNEKLFF. For the CDR3, the DNA is TGTGCCAGCAGTTTATCTTTTACAGGCTTTTATAATGAAAAACTGTTTTTT.